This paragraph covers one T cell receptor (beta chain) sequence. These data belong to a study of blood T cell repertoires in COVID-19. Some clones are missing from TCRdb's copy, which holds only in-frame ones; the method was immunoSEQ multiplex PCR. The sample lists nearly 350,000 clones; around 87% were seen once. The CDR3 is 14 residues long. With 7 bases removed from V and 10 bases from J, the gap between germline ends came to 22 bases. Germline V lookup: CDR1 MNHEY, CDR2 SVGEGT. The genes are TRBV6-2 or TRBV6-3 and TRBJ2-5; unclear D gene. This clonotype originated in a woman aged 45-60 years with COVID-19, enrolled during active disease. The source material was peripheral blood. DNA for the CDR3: TGTGCCAGCACCCCAGTCGGTCTAGGTGGTATCCAGTACTTC. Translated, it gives CASTPVGLGGIQYF.